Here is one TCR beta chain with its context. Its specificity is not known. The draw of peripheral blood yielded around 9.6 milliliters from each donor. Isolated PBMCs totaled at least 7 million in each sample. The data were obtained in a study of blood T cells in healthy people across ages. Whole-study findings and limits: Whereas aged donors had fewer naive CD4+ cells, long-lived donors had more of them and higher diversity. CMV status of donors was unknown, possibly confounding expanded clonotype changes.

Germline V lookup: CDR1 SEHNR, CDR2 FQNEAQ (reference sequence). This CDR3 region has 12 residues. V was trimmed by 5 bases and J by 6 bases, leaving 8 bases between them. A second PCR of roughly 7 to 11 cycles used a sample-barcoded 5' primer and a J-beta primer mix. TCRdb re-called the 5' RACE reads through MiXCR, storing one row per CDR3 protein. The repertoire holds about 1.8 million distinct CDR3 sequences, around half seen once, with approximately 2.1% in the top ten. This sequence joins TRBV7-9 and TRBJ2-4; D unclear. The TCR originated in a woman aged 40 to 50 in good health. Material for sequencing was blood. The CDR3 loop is CASSPLINIQYF. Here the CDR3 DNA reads TGTGCCAGCAGCCCCTTAATAAACATTCAGTACTTC.